The 16 T cell receptor beta chains given below trace back to one sample, sequenced in a study of blood T cell repertoires in COVID-19. Assay: immunoSEQ multiplex PCR; the TCRdb copy retains only in-frame clones and omits some. The table lists 200,000 to 300,000 clones, roughly 86% of them singletons, with about 2.7% in the top ten. The sample consisted of PBMCs or T cells enriched from blood (not recorded which). Receptors were obtained from a woman under 30 who had recovered from COVID-19.

The rearrangement joins TRBV10-1 to TRBJ2-2; 7 nucleotides align to TRBD1. V was pared by 3 bases and J by 5 bases, with 0 bases of the junction left unmatched. The CDR3 is made up of 13 amino acids. Germline V gene data show CDR1 as WNHNN and CDR2 as SYGVQD (reference sequence). CDR3 in amino acids: CASSDRGTGELFF. The CDR3, as DNA: TGCGCCAGCAGTGACAGGGGGACCGGGGAGCTGTTTTTT.

The chain links TRBV29-1 to TRBJ1-2; 10 bases agree with TRBD1. Per the germline V gene, CDR1 is SQVTM and CDR2 is ANQGSEA. The CDR3 length is 13 residues. J lost 6 bases, V lost 1 base, and 2 bases had no gene match. The CDR3 bases are TGCAGCGTTGAAGGACAGGGGGCCGATGGCTACACCTTC. Amino acids: CSVEGQGADGYTF.

The chain uses TRBV5-1 and TRBJ2-7, with D possibly TRBD1 on 5 matching bases. The V gene's germline CDR1 is SGHRS and CDR2 YFSETQ. The CDR3 spans 14 residues. V was cut by 0 bases and J by 3 bases, with 10 bases left in between. CDR3 coding DNA: TGCGCCAGCAGCTTGGAAGGGGCAAACTACGAGCAGTACTTC. It is translated as CASSLEGANYEQYF.

This clone was detected a few times. This chain links TRBV7-7 with TRBJ1-5, with TRBD1 matching 12 bases. V was pared by 3 bases and J by 5 bases, with 8 bases of the junction left unmatched. Germline V gene sequence: CDR1 SSHAT, CDR2 FNYEAQ (reference sequence). This CDR3 contains 17 residues. For the CDR3, the DNA is TGTGCCAGCAGCTTCCGGGACAGGGGGCTGGTTGATCAGCCCCAGCATTTT. Its protein is CASSFRDRGLVDQPQHF. Full variable domain (rest looked up from reference TRBV7-7 and TRBJ1-5): GAGVSQSPRYKVTKRGQDVTLRCDPISSHATLYWYQQALGQGPEFLTYFNYEAQPDKSGLPSDRFSAERPEGSISTLTIQRTEQRDSAMYRCASSFRDRGLVDQPQHFGDGTRLSIL.

The chain recombines TRBV29-1 with TRBJ2-1, with D possibly TRBD2 on 6 matching bases. The CDR3 consists of 18 residues. The V end was cut by 2 bases, the J end by 0 bases, with 20 bases between. Germline V gene lookup returns CDR1 SQVTM and CDR2 ANQGSEA. The CDR3 spells CSVELRGGTPRSYNEQFF. Written as DNA, the CDR3 is TGCAGCGTTGAATTGCGGGGAGGTACGCCTCGCTCCTACAATGAGCAGTTCTTC.

This chain uses TRBV30 with TRBJ1-1; 7 bases map to TRBD1. Germline CDR1 and CDR2: GTSNPN and SVGIG (reference sequence). This CDR3 contains 16 residues. The V and J ends lost 5 bases and 5 bases, in that order; junction bases with no gene match: 17. The CDR3 DNA reads as TGTGCCTGGGGAGACAGGGATTATAATAGATTTACTGAAGCTTTCTTT. Amino acids: CAWGDRDYNRFTEAFF.

The V and J genes are TRBV7-9 and TRBJ2-3; TRBD1 agrees at 8 bases. Germline CDR1 SEHNR, CDR2 FQNEAQ (reference sequence). The CDR3 is made up of 16 amino acids. Trimming took 5 bases from V and 2 from J; bases not matched to a gene: 9. CDR3 DNA sequence: TGTGCCAGCAGCCCCCGCCGGACAGGGATCACAGATACGCAGTATTTT. Protein: CASSPRRTGITDTQYF.

This clone was seen only once. The genes are TRBV30 and TRBJ2-3; D unclear. There are 12 residues in the CDR3. Looked up from germline, CDR1 is GTSNPN and CDR2 is SVGIG (reference sequence). Trimming removed 4 bases from V and 2 bases from J, with 7 bases in between. The CDR3 nucleotides read TGTGCCTGGAACTCTTACACAGATACGCAGTATTTT. Its protein product is CAWNSYTDTQYF.

CDR3 sequence reads: CASSVGHIRLAGGENEQFF. The CDR3 coding sequence is TGTGCCAGCAGCGTAGGTCATATCCGTCTAGCGGGAGGTGAGAATGAGCAGTTCTTC. The chain employs TRBV9 and TRBJ2-1, with 11 bases aligning to TRBD2. CDR3 size: 19 residues. V shed 0 bases and J 7 bases; nucleotides not matched to a gene: 15. Germline V CDR1 and CDR2: SGDLS, YYNGEE.

CDR3 in amino acids: CASSLEASYYGYTF. The CDR3 nucleotides are TGCGCCAGCAGCTTGGAAGCTAGTTACTATGGCTACACCTTC. The J gene is TRBJ1-2, the V gene TRBV5-1; unclear D gene. Between the trimmed V and J ends, which lost 0 bases and 3 bases, there was a span of 9 bases. The V gene's germline CDR1 is SGHRS and CDR2 YFSETQ. The CDR3 is 14 residues long.

The V and J genes are TRBV5-4 and TRBJ2-7, with D uncertain. Germline V CDR1 and CDR2: SGHNT, YYREEE (reference sequence). The germline V and J ends were trimmed by 2 bases and 2 bases, with 8 bases remaining between them. This CDR3 contains 13 residues. The CDR3 loop reads CASSLANTYEQYF. In nucleotides, the CDR3 is TGTGCCAGCAGCTTAGCCAATACCTACGAGCAGTACTTC.

The CDR3 spells CATSDGTGEYSNQPQHF. CDR3 in DNA: TGTGCCACCAGTGACGGGACAGGGGAATATAGCAATCAGCCCCAGCATTTT. V usage is TRBV24-1 and J usage is TRBJ1-5; 10 nucleotides agree with TRBD1. Per the germline V gene, CDR1 is KGHDR and CDR2 is SFDVKD. This CDR3 has 17 residues. Losses at the gene ends were 4 bases for V and 0 bases for J; bases not matched to a gene: 5.

The rearrangement links TRBV25-1 to TRBJ2-5; the D is unclear. The CDR3 runs to 14 residues. The germline gives CDR1 MGHDK, CDR2 SYGVNS. V was shortened by 6 bases and J by 5 bases, with 16 bases between the two germline ends. CDR3 bases: TGTGCCAGCAGCCCCCAAGAGCCGTGGGAGACCCAGTACTTC. This gives the protein CASSPQEPWETQYF.

This clone was counted a few times. The same CDR3 also results from other DNA sequences found in this sample. The chain is built from TRBV27 and TRBJ2-7; D gene ambiguous. CDR1 is MNHEY, CDR2 SMNVEV, per germline (reference sequence). The CDR3 length is 12 residues. The germline V and J ends were trimmed by 5 bases and 0 bases, with 5 bases remaining between them. The CDR3 DNA follows: TGTGCCAGCAGTCGCGACTCCTACGAGCAGTACTTC. Translating gives CASSRDSYEQYF.

In its sample, this clone was seen once. The V and J genes are TRBV10-3 and TRBJ1-5, with a possible D match to TRBD1 (5 bases). The CDR3 has 14 residues. Deletions cut 3 bases from V and 4 bases from J, with 10 bases between. The germline V gene encodes CDR1 ENHRY and CDR2 SYGVKD. CDR3 nucleotide sequence: TGTGCCATCAGTGACGGGGGGGGGAATCAGCCCCAGCATTTT. Its translation is CAISDGGGNQPQHF.

The chain recombines TRBV3-1 (or the pseudogene TRBV3-2) with TRBJ2-7, with D maybe TRBD2 (5 bases). This CDR3 comprises 11 residues. V was shortened by 4 bases and J by 6 bases, with 7 bases between the two germline ends. Germline lookup yields CDR1 LGHDT and CDR2 YNNKEL (reference sequence). CDR3 loop: CASSPGSEQYF. CDR3 sequence (DNA): TGTGCCAGCAGCCCGGGATCCGAGCAGTACTTC.